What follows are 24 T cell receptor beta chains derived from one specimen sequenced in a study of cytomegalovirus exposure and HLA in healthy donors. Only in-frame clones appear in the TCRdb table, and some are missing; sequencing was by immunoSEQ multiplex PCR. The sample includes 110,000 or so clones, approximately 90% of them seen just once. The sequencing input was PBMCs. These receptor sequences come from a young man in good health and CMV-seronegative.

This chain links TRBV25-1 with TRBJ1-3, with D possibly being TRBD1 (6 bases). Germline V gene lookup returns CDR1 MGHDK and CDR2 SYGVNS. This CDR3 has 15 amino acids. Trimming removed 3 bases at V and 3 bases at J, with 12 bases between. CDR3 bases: TGTGCCAGCAGTGACAGGGGTAAATTTGGAAACACCATATATTTT. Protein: CASSDRGKFGNTIYF.

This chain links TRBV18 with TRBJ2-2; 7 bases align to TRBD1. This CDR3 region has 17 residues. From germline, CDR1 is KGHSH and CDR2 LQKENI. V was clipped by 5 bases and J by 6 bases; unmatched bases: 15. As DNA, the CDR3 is TGTGCCAGCTCAGGCTACGGGATGACAGGGAGACCCGGGGAGCTGTTTTTT. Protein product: CASSGYGMTGRPGELFF.

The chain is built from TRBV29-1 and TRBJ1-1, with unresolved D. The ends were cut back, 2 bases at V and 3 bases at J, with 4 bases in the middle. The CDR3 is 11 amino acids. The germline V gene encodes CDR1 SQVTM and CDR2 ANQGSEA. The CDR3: CSVERDTEAFF. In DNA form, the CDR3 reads TGCAGCGTTGAACGGGACACTGAAGCTTTCTTT.

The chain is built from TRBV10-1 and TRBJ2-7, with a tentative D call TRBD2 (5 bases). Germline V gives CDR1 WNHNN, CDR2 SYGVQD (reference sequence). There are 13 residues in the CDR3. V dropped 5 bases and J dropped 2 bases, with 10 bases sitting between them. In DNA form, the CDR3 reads TGCGCCAGCAGTAAAGGGAGTCCCTACGAGCAGTACTTC. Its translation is CASSKGSPYEQYF.

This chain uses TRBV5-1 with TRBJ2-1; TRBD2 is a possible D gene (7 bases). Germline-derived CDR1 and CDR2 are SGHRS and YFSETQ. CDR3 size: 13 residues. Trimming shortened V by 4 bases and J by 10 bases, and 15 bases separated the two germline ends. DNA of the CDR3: TGCGCCAGCAGCCCCGAGGGGGGGGACGAGCAGTTCTTC. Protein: CASSPEGGDEQFF.

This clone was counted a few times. DNA of the CDR3: TGTGCCAGCAGCTTAGTCGGGGGGGACAATGAGCAGTTCTTC. This encodes CASSLVGGDNEQFF. The chain recombines TRBV7-2 with TRBJ2-1; TRBD2 agrees at 8 bases. In germline, CDR1 is SGHTA, CDR2 FQGNSA. This CDR3 spans 14 amino acids. V was clipped by 1 base and J by 5 bases; unmatched bases: 1.

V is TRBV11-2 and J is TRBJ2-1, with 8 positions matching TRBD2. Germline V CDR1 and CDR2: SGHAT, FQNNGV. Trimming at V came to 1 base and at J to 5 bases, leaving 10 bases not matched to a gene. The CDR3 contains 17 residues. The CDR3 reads CASSLVEAGGRHNEQFF. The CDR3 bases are TGTGCCAGCAGCTTAGTTGAGGCGGGGGGACGACACAATGAGCAGTTCTTC.

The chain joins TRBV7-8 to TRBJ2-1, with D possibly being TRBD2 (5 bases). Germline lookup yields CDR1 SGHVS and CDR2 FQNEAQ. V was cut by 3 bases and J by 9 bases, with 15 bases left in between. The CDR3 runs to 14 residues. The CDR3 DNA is TGTGCCAGCAGCTTCGGGGTGGCCTTGGGTGAGCAGTTCTTC. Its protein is CASSFGVALGEQFF.

In DNA form, the CDR3 reads TGTGCCAGCAGCCTGGGACTAGTAGTCACCGGGGAGCTGTTTTTT. Translating gives CASSLGLVVTGELFF. This chain connects TRBV11-2 to TRBJ2-2; 8 bases are a match to TRBD2. Germline CDR1 SGHAT, CDR2 FQNNGV. The CDR3 covers 15 residues. J was trimmed by 4 bases and V by 5 bases; bases with no gene match: 6.

The CDR3 reads CASSLSGTGLPGELFF. As DNA, the CDR3 is TGTGCCAGCAGTTTATCGGGGACAGGGTTACCCGGGGAGCTGTTTTTT. This chain joins TRBV28 and TRBJ2-2; TRBD1 matches 9 bases. Germline CDR1 reads MDHEN; CDR2 reads SYDVKM. CDR3 length: 16 amino acids. V dropped 1 base and J dropped 6; count of bases not matched to a gene: 6.

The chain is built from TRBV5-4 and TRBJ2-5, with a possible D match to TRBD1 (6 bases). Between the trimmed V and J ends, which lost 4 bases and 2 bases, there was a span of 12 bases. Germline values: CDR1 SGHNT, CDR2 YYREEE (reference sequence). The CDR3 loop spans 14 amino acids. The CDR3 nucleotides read TGTGCCAGCAGCCCTGGGACAAATCAAGAGACCCAGTACTTC. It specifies CASSPGTNQETQYF.

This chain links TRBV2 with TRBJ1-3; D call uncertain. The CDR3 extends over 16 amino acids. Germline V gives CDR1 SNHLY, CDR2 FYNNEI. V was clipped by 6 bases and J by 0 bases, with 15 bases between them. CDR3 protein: CASSGRVLDSGNTIYF. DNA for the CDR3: TGTGCCAGCAGCGGTCGGGTCTTAGACTCTGGAAACACCATATATTTT.

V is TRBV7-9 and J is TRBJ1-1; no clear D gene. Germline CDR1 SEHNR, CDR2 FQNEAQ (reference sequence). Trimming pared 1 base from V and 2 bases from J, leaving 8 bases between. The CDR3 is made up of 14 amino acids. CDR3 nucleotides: TGTGCCAGCAGCTTAGAGCTAGAAAACACTGAAGCTTTCTTT. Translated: CASSLELENTEAFF.

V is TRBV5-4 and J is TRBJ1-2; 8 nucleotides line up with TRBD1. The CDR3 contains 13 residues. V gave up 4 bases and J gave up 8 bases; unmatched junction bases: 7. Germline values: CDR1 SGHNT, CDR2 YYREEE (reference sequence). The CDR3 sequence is CASSLTGVGGYTF. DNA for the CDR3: TGTGCCAGCAGCCTGACAGGGGTGGGGGGCTACACCTTC.

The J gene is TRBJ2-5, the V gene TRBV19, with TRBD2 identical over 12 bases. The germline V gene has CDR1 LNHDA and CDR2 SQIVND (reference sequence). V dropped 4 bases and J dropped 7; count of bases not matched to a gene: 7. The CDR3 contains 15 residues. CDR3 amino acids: CASSTGLAGVGTQYF. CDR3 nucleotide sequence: TGTGCCAGTAGTACGGGACTAGCGGGCGTTGGGACCCAGTACTTC.

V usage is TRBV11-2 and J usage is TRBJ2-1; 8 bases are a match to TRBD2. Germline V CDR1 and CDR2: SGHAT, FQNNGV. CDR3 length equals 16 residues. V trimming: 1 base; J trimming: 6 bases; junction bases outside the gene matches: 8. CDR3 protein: CASSLARGGPINEQFF. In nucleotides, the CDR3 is TGTGCCAGCAGCTTAGCACGGGGGGGCCCGATCAATGAGCAGTTCTTC.

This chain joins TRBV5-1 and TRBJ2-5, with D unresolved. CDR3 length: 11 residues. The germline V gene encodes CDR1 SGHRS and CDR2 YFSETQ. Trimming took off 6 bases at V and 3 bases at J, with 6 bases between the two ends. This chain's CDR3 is CASIFKETQYF. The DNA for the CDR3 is TGCGCCAGCATTTTCAAAGAGACCCAGTACTTC.

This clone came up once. CDR3 loop: CASSKGREGFFGGTDTQYF. CDR3 DNA: TGTGCCAGCAGCAAAGGGCGGGAGGGCTTCTTTGGGGGCACAGATACGCAGTATTTT. This chain links TRBV28 with TRBJ2-3; 9 nucleotides agree with TRBD2. The germline gives CDR1 MDHEN, CDR2 SYDVKM. The CDR3 runs 19 residues. V shed 6 bases, J shed 1 base, and the junction held 17 bases outside the gene matches. The complete variable domain, with remaining parts taken from reference TRBV28 and TRBJ2-3, reads DVKVTQSSRYLVKRTGEKVFLECVQDMDHENMFWYRQDPGLGLRLIYFSYDVKMKEKGDIPEGYSVSREKKERFSLILESASTNQTSMYLCASSKGREGFFGGTDTQYFGPGTRLTVL.

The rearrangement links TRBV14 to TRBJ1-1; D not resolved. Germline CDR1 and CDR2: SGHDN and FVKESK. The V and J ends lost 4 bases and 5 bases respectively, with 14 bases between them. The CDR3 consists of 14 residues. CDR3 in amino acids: CASSPINEETEAFF. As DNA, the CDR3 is TGTGCCAGCAGCCCGATAAACGAGGAGACTGAAGCTTTCTTT.

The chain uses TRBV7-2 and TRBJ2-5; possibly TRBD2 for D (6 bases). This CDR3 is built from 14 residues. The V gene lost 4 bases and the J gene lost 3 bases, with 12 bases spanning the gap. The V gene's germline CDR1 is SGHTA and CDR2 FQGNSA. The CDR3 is CASSYRDWKETQYF. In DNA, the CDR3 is TGTGCCAGCAGCTACCGGGACTGGAAAGAGACCCAGTACTTC. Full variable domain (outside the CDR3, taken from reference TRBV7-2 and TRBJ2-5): GAGVSQSPSNKVTEKGKDVELRCDPISGHTALYWYRQSLGQGLEFLIYFQGNSAPDKSGLPSDRFSAERTGGSVSTLTIQRTQQEDSAVYLCASSYRDWKETQYFGPGTRLLVL.

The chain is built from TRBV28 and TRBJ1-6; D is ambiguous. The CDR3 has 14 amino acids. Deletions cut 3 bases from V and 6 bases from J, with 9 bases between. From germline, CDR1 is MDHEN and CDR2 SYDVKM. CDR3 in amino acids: CASSFHKANSPLHF. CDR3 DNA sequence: TGTGCCAGCAGTTTTCATAAAGCTAATTCACCCCTCCACTTT.

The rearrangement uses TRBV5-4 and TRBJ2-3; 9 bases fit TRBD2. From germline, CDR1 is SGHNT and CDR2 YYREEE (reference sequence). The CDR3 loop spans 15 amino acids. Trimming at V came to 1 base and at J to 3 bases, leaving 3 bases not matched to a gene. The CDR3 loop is CASSLSLAGTDTQYF. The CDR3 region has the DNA TGTGCCAGCAGCTTGAGCCTAGCGGGGACAGATACGCAGTATTTT.

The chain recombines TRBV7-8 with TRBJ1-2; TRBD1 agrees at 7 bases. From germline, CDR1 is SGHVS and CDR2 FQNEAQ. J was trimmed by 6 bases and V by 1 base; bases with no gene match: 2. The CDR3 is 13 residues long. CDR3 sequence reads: CASSLGQGNGYTF. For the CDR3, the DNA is TGTGCCAGCAGCTTAGGACAGGGTAATGGCTACACCTTC.

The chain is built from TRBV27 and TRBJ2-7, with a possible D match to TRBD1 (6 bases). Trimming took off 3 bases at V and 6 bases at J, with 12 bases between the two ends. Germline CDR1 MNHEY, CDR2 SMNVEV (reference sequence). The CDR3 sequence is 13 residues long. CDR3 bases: TGTGCCAGCAGTTTTTCAGGCAGGGGCGAGCAGTACTTC. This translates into CASSFSGRGEQYF.